These 15 T cell receptor beta chains originate from one sample sequenced in a study of cytomegalovirus exposure and HLA in healthy donors. This PCR relied on a set of 60 Vbeta primers and 13 Jbeta primers. Produced via immunoSEQ multiplex PCR; TCRdb's table is partial and in-frame only. The table lists 150,000 to 200,000 clones, about 86% of them singletons. Sequencing used PBMCs. The receptors were gathered from a woman aged 18-29 years in good health and CMV-seronegative.

The genes are TRBV4-1 and TRBJ1-2; TRBD1 is a possible D gene (5 bases). V was pared by 0 bases and J by 5 bases, with 13 bases between. The CDR3 is 15 residues long. Germline V CDR1 and CDR2: MGHRA, YSYEKL. The CDR3 DNA reads TGCGCCAGCAGCCAAGAACCCCAGGGCAATTATGGCTACACCTTC. Protein product: CASSQEPQGNYGYTF.

The chain uses TRBV7-9 and TRBJ2-3; 7 bases fit TRBD1. The CDR3 sequence is 15 residues long. V was clipped by 5 bases and J by 4 bases; unmatched bases: 9. The germline gives CDR1 SEHNR, CDR2 FQNEAQ (reference sequence). DNA of the CDR3: TGTGCCAGCAGCCCCCAACAGGGGCGCGCAGATACGCAGTATTTT. It specifies CASSPQQGRADTQYF. The full variable domain, rest sourced from reference TRBV7-9 and TRBJ2-3, is DTGVSQNPRHKITKRGQNVTFRCDPISEHNRLYWYRQTLGQGPEFLTYFQNEAQLEKSRLLSDRFSAERPKGSFSTLEIQRTEQGDSAMYLCASSPQQGRADTQYFGPGTRLTVL.

The chain carries TRBV2 and TRBJ2-5, with D unclear. Judging by the DNA end, TRBJ2-7 fits better; the J call may be wrong. The CDR3 totals 11 residues. Per germline, CDR1 SNHLY and CDR2 FYNNEI. The chain's CDR3 is CASAYSYEQYF. The DNA for the CDR3 is TGTGCCAGTGCCTACTCCTACGAGCAGTACTTC.

The sample holds a few counts of this clone. The V and J genes are TRBV6-4 and TRBJ1-1; D might be TRBD1 (6 bases). Germline V gene data show CDR1 as MRHNA and CDR2 as SNTAGT. V was pared by 6 bases and J by 5 bases, with 13 bases between. This CDR3 is built from 13 residues. This CDR3 is CASSSSGETEAFF. The CDR3 region has the DNA TGTGCCAGCAGCAGCTCAGGGGAGACTGAAGCTTTCTTT.

The genes are TRBV7-6 and TRBJ1-1; D gene uncertain. This CDR3 comprises 13 residues. Trimming left V 1 base short and J 4 bases short, with 7 bases between. Germline CDR1 SGHVS, CDR2 FNYEAQ. The CDR3 is CASSLGELTEAFF. The CDR3 DNA reads TGTGCCAGCAGCTTAGGAGAGCTCACTGAAGCTTTCTTT. Supplemented by reference TRBV7-6 and TRBJ1-1, the full variable domain reads GAGVSQSPRYKVTKRGQDVALRCDPISGHVSLYWYRQALGQGPEFLTYFNYEAQQDKSGLPNDRFSAERPEGSISTLTIQRTEQRDSAMYRCASSLGELTEAFFGQGTRLTVV.

The chain uses TRBV19 and TRBJ1-2; no firm D call. This CDR3 has 13 residues. V lost 2 bases to trimming and J lost 6 bases, with 10 bases between them. Germline assignment: CDR1 LNHDA and CDR2 SQIVND (reference sequence). The CDR3 DNA follows: TGTGCCAGTAGTATAAGGCAGCGGGATGGCTACACCTTC. Its protein is CASSIRQRDGYTF.

V usage is TRBV6-6 and J usage is TRBJ1-5, with no clear D. Between the trimmed V and J ends, which lost 0 bases and 5 bases, there was a span of 8 bases. The CDR3 covers 14 residues. Germline V gives CDR1 MNHNY, CDR2 SVGAGI (reference sequence). The CDR3 region has the DNA TGTGCCAGCAGTTACTCCAGTTCCCATCAGCCCCAGCATTTT. Protein: CASSYSSSHQPQHF.

The rearrangement uses TRBV18 and TRBJ2-4; D not certain. CDR3 length: 13 amino acids. Germline V gives CDR1 KGHSH, CDR2 LQKENI. V gave up 2 bases and J gave up 8 bases, with 10 bases separating them. The CDR3 sequence: CASSPGESDIQYF. CDR3 in DNA: TGTGCCAGCTCACCAGGAGAGAGCGACATTCAGTACTTC.

The chain uses TRBV10-3 and TRBJ1-2; 7 bases agree with TRBD1. The CDR3 length is 14 residues. The germline V gene encodes CDR1 ENHRY and CDR2 SYGVKD. V lost 4 bases and J lost 0; bases outside the gene matches: 2. Here the CDR3 DNA reads TGTGCCATCAGTGGACAGGGTTCTAACTATGGCTACACCTTC. This codes for CAISGQGSNYGYTF.

The chain couples TRBV9 to TRBJ2-1, with TRBD1 as a possible D gene (6 bases). With 0 bases removed from V and 5 bases from J, the gap between germline ends came to 15 bases. This CDR3 is 16 amino acids long. Germline V gene data show CDR1 as SGDLS and CDR2 as YYNGEE. The CDR3 DNA sequence: TGTGCCAGCAGCGTAGGGGACAAAGCACGCGACAATGAGCAGTTCTTC. Its translation: CASSVGDKARDNEQFF.

The chain combines TRBV4-2 with TRBJ2-3, with D perhaps TRBD1 (6 bases). Trimming shortened V by 1 base and J by 1 base, and 15 bases separated the two germline ends. CDR3 size: 17 residues. Looked up from germline, CDR1 is LGHNA and CDR2 is YNFKEQ. CDR3: CASSQGSRGIGTDTQYF. The CDR3 DNA is TGTGCCAGCAGCCAAGGAAGTAGGGGGATCGGCACAGATACGCAGTATTTT.

The rearrangement joins TRBV5-4 to TRBJ2-1; 9 bases fit TRBD1. Unmatched junction bases numbered 11, after V lost 4 bases and J lost 0 bases. The CDR3 has 18 residues. Germline CDR1 and CDR2: SGHNT and YYREEE (reference sequence). The CDR3: CASSRQGVGRGSYNEQFF. CDR3 nucleotide sequence: TGTGCCAGCAGCAGACAGGGGGTGGGGAGGGGCTCCTACAATGAGCAGTTCTTC.

The rearrangement uses TRBV9 and TRBJ2-3, with TRBD2 identical over 11 bases. The CDR3 has 16 residues. V gave up 0 bases and J gave up 6 bases; unmatched junction bases: 6. Germline assignment: CDR1 SGDLS and CDR2 YYNGEE. CDR3 loop: CASSVAFGTSGDTQYF. As DNA, the CDR3 is TGTGCCAGCAGCGTAGCTTTTGGGACTAGCGGCGATACGCAGTATTTT. The variable domain in full, with the rest retrieved from reference TRBV9 and TRBJ2-3, is DSGVTQTPKHLITATGQRVTLRCSPRSGDLSVYWYQQSLDQGLQFLIQYYNGEERAKGNILERFSAQQFPDLHSELNLSSLELGDSALYFCASSVAFGTSGDTQYFGPGTRLTVL.

V and J are TRBV9 and TRBJ1-2; a possible D gene is TRBD1 (6 bases). V was shortened by 4 bases and J by 8 bases, with 18 bases between the two germline ends. There are 14 residues in the CDR3. Germline V CDR1 and CDR2: SGDLS, YYNGEE. The CDR3 sequence: CASSLTGGQRGYTF. The CDR3 DNA is TGTGCCAGCAGCCTGACGGGGGGGCAACGAGGCTACACCTTC. The full variable domain, rest sourced from reference TRBV9 and TRBJ1-2, is DSGVTQTPKHLITATGQRVTLRCSPRSGDLSVYWYQQSLDQGLQFLIQYYNGEERAKGNILERFSAQQFPDLHSELNLSSLELGDSALYFCASSLTGGQRGYTFGSGTRLTVV.

The chain links TRBV10-3 to TRBJ2-7, with 9 positions matching TRBD1. CDR3 size: 14 residues. V gave up 8 bases and J gave up 0 bases; unmatched junction bases: 5. The germline gives CDR1 ENHRY, CDR2 SYGVKD. CDR3 protein: CAIGGQGDSYEQYF. The DNA of the CDR3 is TGTGCCATCGGGGGACAGGGAGACTCCTACGAGCAGTACTTC.